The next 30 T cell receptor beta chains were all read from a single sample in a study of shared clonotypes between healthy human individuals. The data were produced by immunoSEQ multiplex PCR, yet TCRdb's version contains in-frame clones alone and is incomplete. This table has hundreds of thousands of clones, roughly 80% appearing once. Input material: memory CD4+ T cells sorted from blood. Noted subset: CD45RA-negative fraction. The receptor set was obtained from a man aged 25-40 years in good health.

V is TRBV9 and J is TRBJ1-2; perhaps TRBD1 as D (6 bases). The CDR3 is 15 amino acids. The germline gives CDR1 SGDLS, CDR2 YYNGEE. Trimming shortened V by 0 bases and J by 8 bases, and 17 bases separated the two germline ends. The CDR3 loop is CASSVGLLGGGGYTF. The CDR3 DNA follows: TGTGCCAGCAGCGTAGGGCTGCTGGGGGGCGGCGGCTACACCTTC. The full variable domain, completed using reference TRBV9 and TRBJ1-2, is DSGVTQTPKHLITATGQRVTLRCSPRSGDLSVYWYQQSLDQGLQFLIQYYNGEERAKGNILERFSAQQFPDLHSELNLSSLELGDSALYFCASSVGLLGGGGYTFGSGTRLTVV.

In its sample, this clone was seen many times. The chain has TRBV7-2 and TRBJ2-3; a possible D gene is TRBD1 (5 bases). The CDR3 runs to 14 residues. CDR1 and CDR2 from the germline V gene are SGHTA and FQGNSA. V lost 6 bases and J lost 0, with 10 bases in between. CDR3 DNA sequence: TGTGCCAGCAGGTGGGGCGGAAGCACAGATACGCAGTATTTT. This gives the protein CASRWGGSTDTQYF. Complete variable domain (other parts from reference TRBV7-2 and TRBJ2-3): GAGVSQSPSNKVTEKGKDVELRCDPISGHTALYWYRQSLGQGLEFLIYFQGNSAPDKSGLPSDRFSAERTGGSVSTLTIQRTQQEDSAVYLCASRWGGSTDTQYFGPGTRLTVL.

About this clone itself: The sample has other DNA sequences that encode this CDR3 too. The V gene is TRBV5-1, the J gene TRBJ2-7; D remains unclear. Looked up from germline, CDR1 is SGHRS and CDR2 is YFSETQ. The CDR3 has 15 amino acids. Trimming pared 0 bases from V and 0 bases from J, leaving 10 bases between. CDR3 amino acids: CASSLGLQSSYEQYF. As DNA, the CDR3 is TGCGCCAGCAGCTTGGGCCTTCAGAGCTCCTACGAGCAGTACTTC.

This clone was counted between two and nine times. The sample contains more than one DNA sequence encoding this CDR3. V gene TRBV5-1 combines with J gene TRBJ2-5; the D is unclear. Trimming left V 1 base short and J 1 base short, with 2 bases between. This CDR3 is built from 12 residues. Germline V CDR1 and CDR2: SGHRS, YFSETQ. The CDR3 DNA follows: TGCGCCAGCAGCTTGAGCCAAGAGACCCAGTACTTC. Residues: CASSLSQETQYF.

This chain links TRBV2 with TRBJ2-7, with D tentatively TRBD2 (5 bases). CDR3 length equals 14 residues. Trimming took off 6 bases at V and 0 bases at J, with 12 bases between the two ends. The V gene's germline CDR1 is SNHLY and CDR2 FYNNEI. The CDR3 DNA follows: TGTGCCAGCAGGCTAGAGGGAAGCTCCTACGAGCAGTACTTC. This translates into CASRLEGSSYEQYF.

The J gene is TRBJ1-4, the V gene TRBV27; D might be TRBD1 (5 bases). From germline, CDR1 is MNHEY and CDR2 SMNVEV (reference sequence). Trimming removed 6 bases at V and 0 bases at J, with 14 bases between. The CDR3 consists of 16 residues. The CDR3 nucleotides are TGTGCCAGCAGGGGGACCTACCTGGCAACTAATGAAAAACTGTTTTTT. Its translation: CASRGTYLATNEKLFF.

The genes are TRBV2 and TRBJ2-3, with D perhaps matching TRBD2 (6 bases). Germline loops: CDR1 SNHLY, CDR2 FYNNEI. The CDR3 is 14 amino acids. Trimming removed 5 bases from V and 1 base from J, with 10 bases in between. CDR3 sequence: CASSRTIRTDTQYF. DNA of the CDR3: TGTGCCAGCAGTAGGACTATTCGCACAGATACGCAGTATTTT. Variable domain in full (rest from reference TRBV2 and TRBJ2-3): EPEVTQTPSHQVTQMGQEVILRCVPISNHLYFYWYRQILGQKVEFLVSFYNNEISEKSEIFDDQFSVERPDGSNFTLKIRSTKLEDSAMYFCASSRTIRTDTQYFGPGTRLTVL.

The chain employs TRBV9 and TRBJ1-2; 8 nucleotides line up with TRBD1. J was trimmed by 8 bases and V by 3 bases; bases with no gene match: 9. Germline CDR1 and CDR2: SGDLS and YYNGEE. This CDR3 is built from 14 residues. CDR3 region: CASSETGAVGGYTF. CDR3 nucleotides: TGTGCCAGCAGCGAGACAGGGGCCGTGGGGGGCTACACCTTC.

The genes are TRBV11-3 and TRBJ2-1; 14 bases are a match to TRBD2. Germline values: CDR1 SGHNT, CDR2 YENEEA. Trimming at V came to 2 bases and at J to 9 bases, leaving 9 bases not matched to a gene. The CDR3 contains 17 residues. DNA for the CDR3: TGTGCCAGCAGCTTATCCCAAGGACTAGCGGGAGGCTCTGAGCAGTTCTTC. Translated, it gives CASSLSQGLAGGSEQFF. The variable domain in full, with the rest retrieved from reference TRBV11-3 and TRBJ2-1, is EAGVVQSPRYKIIEKKQPVAFWCNPISGHNTLYWYLQNLGQGPELLIRYENEEAVDDSQLPKDRFSAERLKGVDSTLKIQPAELGDSAVYLCASSLSQGLAGGSEQFFGPGTRLTVL.

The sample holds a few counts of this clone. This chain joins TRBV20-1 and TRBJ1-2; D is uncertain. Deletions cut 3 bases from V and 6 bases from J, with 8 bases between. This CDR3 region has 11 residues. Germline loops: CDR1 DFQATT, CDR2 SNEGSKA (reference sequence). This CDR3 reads CSASLRNGYTF. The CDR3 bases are TGCAGTGCTAGCTTACGGAATGGCTACACCTTC.

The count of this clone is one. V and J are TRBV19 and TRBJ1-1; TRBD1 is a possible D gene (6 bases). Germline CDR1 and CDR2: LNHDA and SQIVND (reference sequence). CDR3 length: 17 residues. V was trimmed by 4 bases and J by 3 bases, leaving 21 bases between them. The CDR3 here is CASSTIQGSYPDTEAFF. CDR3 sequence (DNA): TGTGCCAGTAGTACCATACAGGGATCCTATCCTGACACTGAAGCTTTCTTT.

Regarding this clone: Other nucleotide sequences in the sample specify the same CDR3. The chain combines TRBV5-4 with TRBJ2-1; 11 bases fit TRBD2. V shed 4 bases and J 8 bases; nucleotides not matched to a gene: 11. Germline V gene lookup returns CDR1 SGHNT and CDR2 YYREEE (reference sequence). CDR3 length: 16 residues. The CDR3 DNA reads TGTGCCAGCAGCCTACCGCGAGGACTAGCGGGTGATGAGCAGTTCTTC. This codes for CASSLPRGLAGDEQFF.

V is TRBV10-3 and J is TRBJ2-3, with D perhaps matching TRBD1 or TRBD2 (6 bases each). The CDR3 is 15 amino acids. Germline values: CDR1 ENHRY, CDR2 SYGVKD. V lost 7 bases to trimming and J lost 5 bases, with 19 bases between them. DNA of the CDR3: TGTGCCATCACTGGGACGGGGGCGAGGGAAGATACGCAGTATTTT. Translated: CAITGTGAREDTQYF.

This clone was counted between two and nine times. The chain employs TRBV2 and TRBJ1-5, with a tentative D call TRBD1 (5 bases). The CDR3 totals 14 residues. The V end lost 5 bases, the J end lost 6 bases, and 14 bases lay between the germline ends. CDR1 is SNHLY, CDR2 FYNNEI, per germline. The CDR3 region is CASSWDAGSQPQHF. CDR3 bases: TGTGCCAGCAGTTGGGACGCGGGGAGTCAGCCCCAGCATTTT.

CDR3 nucleotide sequence: TGCGCCAGCAGCTTGGGGGCCAAATACGAGCAGTACTTC. It specifies CASSLGAKYEQYF. This chain links TRBV5-1 with TRBJ2-7; D remains unclear. This CDR3 contains 13 residues. The V end lost 0 bases, the J end lost 4 bases, and 8 bases lay between the germline ends. From germline, CDR1 is SGHRS and CDR2 YFSETQ. The variable domain in full, completed from reference TRBV5-1 and TRBJ2-7, reads KAGVTQTPRYLIKTRGQQVTLSCSPISGHRSVSWYQQTPGQGLQFLFEYFSETQRNKGNFPGRFSGRQFSNSRSEMNVSTLELGDSALYLCASSLGAKYEQYFGPGTRLTVT.

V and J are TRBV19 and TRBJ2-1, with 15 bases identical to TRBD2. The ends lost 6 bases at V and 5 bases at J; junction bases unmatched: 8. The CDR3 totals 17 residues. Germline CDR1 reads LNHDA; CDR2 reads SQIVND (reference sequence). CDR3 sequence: CASSRGLAGGPDNEQFF. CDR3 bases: TGTGCCAGTAGCCGAGGACTAGCGGGAGGGCCGGACAATGAGCAGTTCTTC.

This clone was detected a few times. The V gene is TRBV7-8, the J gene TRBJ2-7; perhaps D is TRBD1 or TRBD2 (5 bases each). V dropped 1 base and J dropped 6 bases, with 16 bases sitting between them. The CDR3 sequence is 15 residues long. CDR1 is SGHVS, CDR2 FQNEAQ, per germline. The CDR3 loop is CASSLVGGTPGEQYF. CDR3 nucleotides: TGTGCCAGCAGCTTAGTAGGTGGGACCCCCGGCGAGCAGTACTTC.

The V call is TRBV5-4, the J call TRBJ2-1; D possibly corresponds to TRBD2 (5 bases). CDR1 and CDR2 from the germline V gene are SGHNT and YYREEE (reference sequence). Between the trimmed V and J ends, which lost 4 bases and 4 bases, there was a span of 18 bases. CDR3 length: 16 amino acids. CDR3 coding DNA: TGTGCCAGCAGCCCCGGGTTTTTAGCGTCATACAATGAGCAGTTCTTC. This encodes CASSPGFLASYNEQFF.

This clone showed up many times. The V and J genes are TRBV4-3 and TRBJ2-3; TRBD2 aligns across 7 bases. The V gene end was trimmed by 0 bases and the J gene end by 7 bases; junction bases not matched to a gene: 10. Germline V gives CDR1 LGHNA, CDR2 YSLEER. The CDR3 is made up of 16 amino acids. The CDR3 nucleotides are TGCGCCAGCAGCCAAGAGGGGAGGGAGGGCCGGTATACGCAGTATTTT. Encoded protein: CASSQEGREGRYTQYF.

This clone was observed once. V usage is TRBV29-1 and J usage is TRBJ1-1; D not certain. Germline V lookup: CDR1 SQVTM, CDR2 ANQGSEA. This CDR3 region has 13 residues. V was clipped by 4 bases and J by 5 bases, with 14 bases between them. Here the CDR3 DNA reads TGCAGCGTTGGGGGAAAGGGCTTGACTGAAGCTTTCTTT. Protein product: CSVGGKGLTEAFF. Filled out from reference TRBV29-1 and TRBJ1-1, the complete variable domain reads SAVISQKPSRDICQRGTSLTIQCQVDSQVTMMFWYRQQPGQSLTLIATANQGSEATYESGFVIDKFPISRPNLTFSTLTVSNMSPEDSSIYLCSVGGKGLTEAFFGQGTRLTVV.

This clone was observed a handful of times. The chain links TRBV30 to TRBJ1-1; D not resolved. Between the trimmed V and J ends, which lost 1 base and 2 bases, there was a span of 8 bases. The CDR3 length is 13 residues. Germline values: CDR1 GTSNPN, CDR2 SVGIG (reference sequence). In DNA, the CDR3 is TGTGCCTGGAGTGACAGCCTAAACACTGAAGCTTTCTTT. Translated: CAWSDSLNTEAFF.

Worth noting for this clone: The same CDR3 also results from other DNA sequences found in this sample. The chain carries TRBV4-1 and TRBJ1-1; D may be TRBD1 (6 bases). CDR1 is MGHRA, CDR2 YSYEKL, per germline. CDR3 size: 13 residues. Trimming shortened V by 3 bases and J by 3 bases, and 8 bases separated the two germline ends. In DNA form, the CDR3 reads TGCGCCAGCAGCCACAGACAGGACACTGAAGCTTTCTTT. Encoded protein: CASSHRQDTEAFF.

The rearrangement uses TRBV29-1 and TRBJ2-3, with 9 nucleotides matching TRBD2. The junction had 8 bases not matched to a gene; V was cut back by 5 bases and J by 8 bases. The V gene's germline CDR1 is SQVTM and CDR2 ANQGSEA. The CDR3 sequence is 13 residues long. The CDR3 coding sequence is TGCAGCGTTTTGTATAGCGGGAGAGGTACGCAGTATTTT. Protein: CSVLYSGRGTQYF.

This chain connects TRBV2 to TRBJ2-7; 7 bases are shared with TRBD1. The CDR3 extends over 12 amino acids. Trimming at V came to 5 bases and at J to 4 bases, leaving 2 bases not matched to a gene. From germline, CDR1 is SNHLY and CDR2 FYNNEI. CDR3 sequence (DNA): TGTGCCAGCAGTCGACAGGGTTACGAGCAGTACTTC. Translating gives CASSRQGYEQYF. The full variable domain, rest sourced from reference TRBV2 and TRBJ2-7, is EPEVTQTPSHQVTQMGQEVILRCVPISNHLYFYWYRQILGQKVEFLVSFYNNEISEKSEIFDDQFSVERPDGSNFTLKIRSTKLEDSAMYFCASSRQGYEQYFGPGTRLTVT.

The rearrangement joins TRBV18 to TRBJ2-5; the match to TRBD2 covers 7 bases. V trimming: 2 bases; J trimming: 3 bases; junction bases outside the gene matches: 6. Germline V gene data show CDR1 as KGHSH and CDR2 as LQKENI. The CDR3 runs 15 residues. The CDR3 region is CASSPATSPEETQYF. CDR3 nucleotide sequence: TGTGCCAGCTCACCAGCGACTAGCCCCGAAGAGACCCAGTACTTC.

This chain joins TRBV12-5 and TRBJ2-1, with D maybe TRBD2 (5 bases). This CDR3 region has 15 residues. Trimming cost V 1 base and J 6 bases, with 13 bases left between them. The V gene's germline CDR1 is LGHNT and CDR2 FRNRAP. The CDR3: CASGLAPVAGNEQFF. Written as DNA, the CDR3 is TGTGCTAGTGGTTTGGCCCCGGTTGCGGGCAATGAGCAGTTCTTC.

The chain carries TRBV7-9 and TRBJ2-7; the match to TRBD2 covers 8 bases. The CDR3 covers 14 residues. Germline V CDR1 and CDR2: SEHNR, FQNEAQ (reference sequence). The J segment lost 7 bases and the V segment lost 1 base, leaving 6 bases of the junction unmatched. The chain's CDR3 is CASSLGGSGGEQYF. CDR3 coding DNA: TGTGCCAGCAGCTTAGGAGGGAGCGGGGGAGAGCAGTACTTC. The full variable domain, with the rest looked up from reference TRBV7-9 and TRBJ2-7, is DTGVSQNPRHKITKRGQNVTFRCDPISEHNRLYWYRQTLGQGPEFLTYFQNEAQLEKSRLLSDRFSAERPKGSFSTLEIQRTEQGDSAMYLCASSLGGSGGEQYFGPGTRLTVT.

CDR3 protein: CASSLVLAGQYEQYF. CDR3 nucleotide sequence: TGTGCCAGCAGCTTGGTACTAGCGGGACAATACGAGCAGTACTTC. J is TRBJ2-7 and V is TRBV5-4; 10 nucleotides match TRBD2. CDR3 size: 15 residues. Unmatched junction bases numbered 4, after V lost 0 bases and J lost 4 bases. The germline V gene encodes CDR1 SGHNT and CDR2 YYREEE (reference sequence).

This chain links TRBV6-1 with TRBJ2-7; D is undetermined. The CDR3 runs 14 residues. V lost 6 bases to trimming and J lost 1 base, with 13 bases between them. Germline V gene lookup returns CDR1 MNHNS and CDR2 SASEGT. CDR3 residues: CASSARGLSYEQYF. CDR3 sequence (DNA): TGTGCCAGCAGCGCACGTGGGCTTTCCTACGAGCAGTACTTC.

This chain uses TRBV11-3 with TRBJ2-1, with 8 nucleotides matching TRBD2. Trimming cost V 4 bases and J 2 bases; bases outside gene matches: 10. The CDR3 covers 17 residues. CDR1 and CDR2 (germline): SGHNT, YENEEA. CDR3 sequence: CASSSAGLADTYNEQFF. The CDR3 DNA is TGTGCCAGCAGCTCCGCCGGACTAGCCGACACCTACAATGAGCAGTTCTTC.